This paragraph covers one T cell receptor beta chain sequence. The data were obtained in a study of blood T cell repertoires in COVID-19. Study in general: Acute and convalescent COVID-19 samples came from the United States, Italy and Spain.

Original analysis: Using reference gene primer amplification, nucleated cell counts were estimated. The repertoire was sequenced with immunoSEQ multiplex PCR; TCRdb's copy has only in-frame clones and lacks some. V, J and clone size derive from that table, while D and trimming were established from the DNA sequence. Of 300,000 to 350,000 clones in the sample, 89% were seen once. The clonotype comes from a woman aged 55-69 years with COVID-19, enrolled during active disease. Sequenced: peripheral blood.

The CDR3 sequence: CASSEDRVGHNSPLHF. The CDR3 bases are TGTGCCAGCAGTGAAGACAGGGTAGGCCATAATTCACCCCTCCACTTT. The V gene is TRBV25-1, the J gene TRBJ1-6; 7 nucleotides agree with TRBD1. The ends lost 2 bases at V and 5 bases at J; junction bases unmatched: 6. Per germline, CDR1 MGHDK and CDR2 SYGVNS. The CDR3 contains 16 residues.